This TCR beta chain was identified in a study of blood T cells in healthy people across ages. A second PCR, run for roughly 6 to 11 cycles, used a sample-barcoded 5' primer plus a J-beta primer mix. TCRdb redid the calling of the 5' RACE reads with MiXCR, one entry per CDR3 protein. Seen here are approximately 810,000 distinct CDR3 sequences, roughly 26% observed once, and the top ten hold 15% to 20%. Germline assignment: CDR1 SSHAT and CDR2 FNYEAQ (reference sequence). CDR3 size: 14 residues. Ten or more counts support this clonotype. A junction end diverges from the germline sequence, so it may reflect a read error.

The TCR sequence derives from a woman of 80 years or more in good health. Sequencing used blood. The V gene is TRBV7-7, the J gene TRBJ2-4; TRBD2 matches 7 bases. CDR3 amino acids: CASSRDGLRGEQYF. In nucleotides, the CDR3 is TGTGCTAGCAGCCGGGACGGCCTTCGGGGGGAGCAGTACTTC.